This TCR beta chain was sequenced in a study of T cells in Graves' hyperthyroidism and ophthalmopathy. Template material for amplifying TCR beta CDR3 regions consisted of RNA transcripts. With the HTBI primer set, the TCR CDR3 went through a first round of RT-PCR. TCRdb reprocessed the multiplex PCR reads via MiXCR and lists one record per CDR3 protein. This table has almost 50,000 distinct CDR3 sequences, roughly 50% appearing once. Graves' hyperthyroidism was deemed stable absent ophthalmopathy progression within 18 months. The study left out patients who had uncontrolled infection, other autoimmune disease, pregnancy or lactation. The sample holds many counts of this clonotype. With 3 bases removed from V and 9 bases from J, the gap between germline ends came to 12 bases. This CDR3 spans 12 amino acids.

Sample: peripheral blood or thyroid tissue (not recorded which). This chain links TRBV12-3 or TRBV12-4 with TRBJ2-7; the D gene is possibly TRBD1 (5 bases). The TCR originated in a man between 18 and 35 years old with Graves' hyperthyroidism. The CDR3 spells CASSFQGLGQYF. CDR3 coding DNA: TGTGCCAGCAGTTTTCAGGGATTGGGGCAGTACTTC.